These 16 T cell receptor beta chains were sequenced from one sample in a study. TCRdb used MiXCR to reprocess the RT-PCR reads, holding one entry per CDR3 protein. Among fewer than 800,000 distinct CDR3 sequences listed, 14% were seen once. Specimen: memory CD4+ T cells from blood. These receptor sequences come from a female donor in good health, serving as a healthy control.

In DNA form, the CDR3 reads TGCGCCAGCAGCAACAGCGGAGGGCCCCTCCACTTT. This codes for CASSNSGGPLHF. The V and J genes are TRBV5-1 and TRBJ1-6; no clear D gene. This CDR3 comprises 12 residues. V was shortened by 4 bases and J by 13 bases, with 12 bases between the two germline ends. Germline V CDR1 and CDR2: SGHRS, YFSETQ.

This clonotype was observed a handful of times. The chain links TRBV5-1 to TRBJ1-2; the D gene is possibly TRBD1 (5 bases). The ends were cut back, 0 bases at V and 1 base at J, with 13 bases in the middle. Germline V gene sequence: CDR1 SGHRS, CDR2 YFSETQ. CDR3 length: 16 amino acids. CDR3 amino acids: CASSLGGGSGNYGYTF. As DNA, the CDR3 is TGCGCCAGCAGCTTGGGGGGCGGCAGCGGTAACTATGGCTACACCTTC.

The rearrangement uses TRBV5-1 and TRBJ2-2; 13 nucleotides line up with TRBD2. Germline V gene lookup returns CDR1 SGHRS and CDR2 YFSETQ. The CDR3 covers 16 residues. V shed 2 bases, J shed 7 bases, and the junction held 5 bases outside the gene matches. DNA of the CDR3: TGCGCCAGCAGCTTAACTAGCGGGAGGGCCGACGGGGAGCTGTTTTTT. Amino acid sequence: CASSLTSGRADGELFF.

This clonotype was seen a handful of times. The chain recombines TRBV20-1 with TRBJ2-1, with TRBD2 identical over 13 bases. The germline V gene has CDR1 DFQATT and CDR2 SNEGSKA (reference sequence). CDR3 size: 18 residues. Losses at the gene ends were 0 bases for V and 6 bases for J; bases not matched to a gene: 11. CDR3 residues: CSARDPLAGGPSSNEQFF. The CDR3 DNA follows: TGCAGTGCTAGAGATCCACTAGCGGGAGGGCCGAGTTCCAATGAGCAGTTCTTC.

This clonotype was counted many times. The chain links TRBV7-2 to TRBJ2-7; D unresolved. CDR1 is SGHTA, CDR2 FQGNSA, per germline. The CDR3 covers 15 residues. Trimming cost V 1 base and J 2 bases, with 12 bases left between them. CDR3 bases: TGTGCCAGCAGCTTAGGCAGCTCGTCAACCTACGAGCAGTACTTC. It is translated as CASSLGSSSTYEQYF.

The J gene is TRBJ1-1, the V gene TRBV11-2; D gene ambiguous. Germline CDR1 is SGHAT and CDR2 is FQNNGV. This CDR3 has 12 amino acids. With 3 bases removed from V and 7 bases from J, the gap between germline ends came to 9 bases. The CDR3 bases are TGTGCCAGCAGCTTCTCCGAGAGTGAAGCTTTCTTT. Its translation is CASSFSESEAFF.

J is TRBJ2-1 and V is TRBV10-1, with 13 bases lining up with TRBD2. Germline V gene sequence: CDR1 WNHNN, CDR2 SYGVQD (reference sequence). V dropped 3 bases and J dropped 9; count of bases not matched to a gene: 5. The CDR3 runs to 15 residues. The CDR3 nucleotides are TGCGCCAGCAGTGACGGGGGACTAGCGGGAACTGAGCAGTTCTTC. This sequence encodes CASSDGGLAGTEQFF.

Ten or more counts support this clonotype. This chain joins TRBV27 and TRBJ1-6; unclear D gene. This CDR3 has 11 residues. The germline CDR1 and CDR2 sequences are MNHEY and SMNVEV (reference sequence). The ends were cut back, 8 bases at V and 13 bases at J, with 12 bases in the middle. This CDR3 reads CASPRRNPLHF. For the CDR3, the DNA is TGTGCCAGCCCACGACGTAATCCCCTCCACTTT.

This clonotype was counted many times. This chain links TRBV20-1 with TRBJ2-3; D gene ambiguous. The CDR3 totals 14 residues. The germline V and J ends were trimmed by 1 base and 0 bases, with 8 bases remaining between them. Germline V gives CDR1 DFQATT, CDR2 SNEGSKA (reference sequence). CDR3 DNA sequence: TGCAGTGCTAGAGCCCCGGCAAGCACAGATACGCAGTATTTT. Protein product: CSARAPASTDTQYF.

This chain connects TRBV7-8 to TRBJ1-5; 10 nucleotides align to TRBD1. Germline V gene data show CDR1 as SGHVS and CDR2 as FQNEAQ. The CDR3 runs to 14 residues. The V segment lost 5 bases and the J segment 6 bases; nucleotides outside the gene matches: 4. The CDR3, as DNA: TGTGCCAGCAGCACACGACAGGGGGCTCAGCCCCAGCATTTT. Amino acids: CASSTRQGAQPQHF.

The gene calls are TRBV20-1 and TRBJ2-7, with D possibly being TRBD2 (6 bases). V lost 0 bases and J 2 bases, leaving 11 bases between the germline ends. Per germline, CDR1 DFQATT and CDR2 SNEGSKA (reference sequence). This CDR3 comprises 14 residues. Written as DNA, the CDR3 is TGCAGTGCTAGAGATCGAACGGGGGCCTACGAGCAGTACTTC. Translating gives CSARDRTGAYEQYF.

This clonotype appeared many times. The genes are TRBV20-1 and TRBJ2-1; TRBD2 matches at 11 bases. Unmatched junction bases numbered 9, after V lost 2 bases and J lost 3 bases. This CDR3 has 17 amino acids. CDR1 DFQATT and CDR2 SNEGSKA come from the germline V gene (reference sequence). The CDR3 sequence: CSARPPSGTSGYNEQFF. The CDR3, as DNA: TGCAGTGCTAGACCCCCTTCCGGGACTAGCGGCTACAATGAGCAGTTCTTC.

This clonotype was counted only a few times. V is TRBV12-3 or TRBV12-4 and J is TRBJ2-1, with 11 positions matching TRBD2. J gave up 4 bases and V 6 bases, and 5 bases lay outside the gene matches. This CDR3 spans 15 amino acids. CDR3 sequence reads: CASRPGLAEYNEQFF. CDR3 bases: TGTGCCAGCAGACCGGGACTAGCGGAATACAATGAGCAGTTCTTC.

The chain is built from TRBV7-9 and TRBJ2-1, with D possibly being TRBD1 (5 bases). This CDR3 region has 15 residues. Trimming took 7 bases from V and 6 from J, leaving 19 bases between them. Germline V CDR1 and CDR2: SEHNR, FQNEAQ (reference sequence). The CDR3 loop reads CASTELRAIGNEQFF. The CDR3 DNA reads TGTGCCAGCACCGAACTCAGGGCTATTGGCAATGAGCAGTTCTTC.

In this sample, this clonotype turned up many times. V is TRBV6-5 and J is TRBJ2-7, with 7 bases aligning to TRBD1. Germline CDR1 is MNHEY and CDR2 is SVGAGI. The junction had 6 bases not matched to a gene; V was cut back by 7 bases and J by 0 bases. The CDR3 consists of 14 residues. In DNA form, the CDR3 reads TGTGCCAGCACACGGGACAGCAGCTCCTACGAGCAGTACTTC. This codes for CASTRDSSSYEQYF.

The chain links TRBV6-5 to TRBJ1-6, with D possibly TRBD1 on 6 matching bases. V lost 2 bases, J lost 2 bases, and 13 bases lay in between. The CDR3 totals 17 residues. CDR1 and CDR2 (germline): MNHEY, SVGAGI. The CDR3 protein is CASSYGKGGPYNSPLHF. In nucleotides, the CDR3 is TGTGCCAGCAGTTACGGAAAAGGGGGTCCCTATAATTCACCCCTCCACTTT.